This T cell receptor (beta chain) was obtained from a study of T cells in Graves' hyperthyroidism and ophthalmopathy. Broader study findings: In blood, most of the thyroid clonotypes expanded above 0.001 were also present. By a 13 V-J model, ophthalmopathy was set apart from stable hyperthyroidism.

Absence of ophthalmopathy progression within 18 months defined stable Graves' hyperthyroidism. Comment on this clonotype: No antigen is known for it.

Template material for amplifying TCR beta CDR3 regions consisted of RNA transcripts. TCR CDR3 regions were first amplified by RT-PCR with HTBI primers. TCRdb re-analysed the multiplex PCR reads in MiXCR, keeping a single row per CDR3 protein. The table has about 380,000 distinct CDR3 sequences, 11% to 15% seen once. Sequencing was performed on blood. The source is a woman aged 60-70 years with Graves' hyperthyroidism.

The CDR3 sequence is CASSVGTLRAFF. Here the CDR3 DNA reads TGTGCCAGCAGTGTAGGTACCTTGCGGGCTTTCTTT. This chain links TRBV6-1 with TRBJ1-1; D not resolved. CDR3 length: 12 residues. Looked up from germline, CDR1 is MNHNS and CDR2 is SASEGT. Trimming pared 4 bases from V and 11 bases from J, leaving 14 bases between.